The 9 T cell receptor beta chains below all came from one sample that was sequenced in a study of Tregs in tolerant kidney transplant recipients. The assay was immunoSEQ multiplex PCR, and TCRdb's table has in-frame clones only and misses some. The sample includes approximately 45,000 clones, about 95% seen only once; the top ten take 0.3% to 0.4%. For these receptors, no antigen is known. The specimen was Tregs from blood cultured with allogeneic cells. The receptor source for this set is a human donor in good health.

This sequence joins TRBV7-3 and TRBJ1-6; D unresolved. Germline V gene sequence: CDR1 SGHTA, CDR2 FQGTGA. The CDR3 totals 15 residues. V lost 2 bases and J 10 bases, leaving 15 bases between the germline ends. The CDR3 bases are TGTGCCAGCAGCTTACTCGGCGGGTTACGGTCACCCCTCCACTTT. Its translation is CASSLLGGLRSPLHF.

The chain uses TRBV9 and TRBJ1-1; the D gene is possibly TRBD1 (5 bases). Germline values: CDR1 SGDLS, CDR2 YYNGEE. The V end was cut by 6 bases, the J end by 0 bases, with 15 bases between. There are 15 residues in the CDR3. The CDR3 nucleotides read TGTGCCAGCACCAGCAGGGTCGGGGTGAACACTGAAGCTTTCTTT. This gives the protein CASTSRVGVNTEAFF.

This chain joins TRBV19 and TRBJ2-7; 9 nucleotides agree with TRBD1. This CDR3 contains 15 residues. Per germline, CDR1 LNHDA and CDR2 SQIVND (reference sequence). V was pared by 6 bases and J by 7 bases, with 13 bases of the junction left unmatched. The CDR3 is CASRHPGQGFREQYF. CDR3 in DNA: TGTGCCAGTAGACACCCGGGACAGGGTTTTCGGGAGCAGTACTTC. Combining the CDR3 with reference TRBV19 and TRBJ2-7 gives the whole variable domain DGGITQSPKYLFRKEGQNVTLSCEQNLNHDAMYWYRQDPGQGLRLIYYSQIVNDFQKGDIAEGYSVSREKKESFPLTVTSAQKNPTAFYLCASRHPGQGFREQYFGPGTRLTVT.

J is TRBJ2-1 and V is TRBV5-8; no clear D gene. The ends were cut back, 5 bases at V and 7 bases at J, with 13 bases in the middle. CDR1 is SGHTS, CDR2 YDEGEE, per germline. CDR3 length: 13 amino acids. CDR3 residues: CASRGWQLNEQFF. CDR3 DNA: TGTGCCAGCAGAGGTTGGCAGCTTAATGAGCAGTTCTTC.

The V and J genes are TRBV5-4 and TRBJ1-6; the D gene is possibly TRBD1 (6 bases). The CDR3 runs 14 residues. The germline gives CDR1 SGHNT, CDR2 YYREEE (reference sequence). Trimming cost V 4 bases and J 10 bases, with 15 bases left between them. CDR3 protein: CASSPNGGLSPLHF. The DNA for the CDR3 is TGTGCCAGCAGCCCCAACGGGGGCTTATCACCCCTCCACTTT.

This chain joins TRBV5-5 and TRBJ1-4; D is perhaps TRBD1 (5 bases). Trimming pared 1 base from V and 8 bases from J, leaving 15 bases between. This CDR3 region has 15 residues. CDR1 and CDR2 from the germline V gene are SGHKS and YYEKEE (reference sequence). The CDR3 protein is CASSLLGDSWEKLFF. CDR3 DNA sequence: TGTGCCAGCAGCTTGTTAGGGGACTCCTGGGAAAAACTGTTTTTT.

This clone was seen a single time. The chain joins TRBV7-6 to TRBJ1-3; D unclear. The CDR3 runs 12 residues. Trimming took 8 bases from V and 1 from J, leaving 6 bases between them. Germline-derived CDR1 and CDR2 are SGHVS and FNYEAQ. CDR3 in DNA: TGTGCCAGCCGGCTATCTGGAAACACCATATATTTT. It is translated as CASRLSGNTIYF.

This rearrangement joins TRBV18 to TRBJ2-7; D gene ambiguous. The germline gives CDR1 KGHSH, CDR2 LQKENI. This CDR3 comprises 11 residues. V lost 6 bases, J lost 5 bases, and 8 bases lay in between. The CDR3 protein is CASSPFDEQYF. CDR3 sequence (DNA): TGTGCCAGCTCCCCATTCGACGAGCAGTACTTC.

The V and J genes are TRBV27 and TRBJ2-1; a weak D match, TRBD1 (6 bases). Trimming took off 6 bases at V and 0 bases at J, with 18 bases between the two ends. This CDR3 is 17 amino acids long. Germline CDR1 MNHEY, CDR2 SMNVEV (reference sequence). The CDR3 sequence: CASSQTGRGSSYNEQFF. CDR3 sequence (DNA): TGTGCCAGCAGCCAGACAGGACGGGGAAGCTCCTACAATGAGCAGTTCTTC.